Shown below are 24 T cell receptor beta chains from a single sample sequenced in a study of high-grade serous ovarian cancer treatment subgroups. TCRdb keeps only in-frame clones here, not all; method: immunoSEQ multiplex PCR. The repertoire has 6,000 to 7,000 clones, around 80% of them found once; the top ten carry around 9.3%. Tumor tissue was taken before any definitive surgery or chemotherapy was given. The sequencing sample was made of tumor tissue. The receptors shown here come from a human donor with high-grade serous ovarian cancer.

This clone showed up just once. The gene calls are TRBV7-2 and TRBJ1-4; 8 nucleotides match TRBD1. This CDR3 contains 16 residues. V shed 2 bases, J shed 8 bases, and the junction held 10 bases outside the gene matches. Germline CDR1 SGHTA, CDR2 FQGNSA. The CDR3 protein is CASSLSSDRVKEKLFF. CDR3 bases: TGTGCCAGCAGCTTATCCTCGGACAGGGTAAAGGAAAAACTGTTTTTT. The whole variable domain, filled in from reference TRBV7-2 and TRBJ1-4, reads GAGVSQSPSNKVTEKGKDVELRCDPISGHTALYWYRQSLGQGLEFLIYFQGNSAPDKSGLPSDRFSAERTGGSVSTLTIQRTQQEDSAVYLCASSLSSDRVKEKLFFGSGTQLSVL.

Only a few counts were recorded for this clone. J is TRBJ1-4 and V is TRBV2; D is unclear. Trimming cost V 0 bases and J 3 bases, with 8 bases left between them. This CDR3 has 15 amino acids. Germline-derived CDR1 and CDR2 are SNHLY and FYNNEI. Here the CDR3 DNA reads TGTGCCAGCAGTGAAGCAAAAGGCCCTAATGAAAAACTGTTTTTT. Its translation: CASSEAKGPNEKLFF.

This clone was found once. The chain is built from TRBV5-1 and TRBJ2-2, with D possibly TRBD1 on 5 matching bases. CDR1 is SGHRS and CDR2 is YFSETQ in the germline V gene. Trimming took off 2 bases at V and 3 bases at J, with 11 bases between the two ends. The CDR3 totals 15 residues. This CDR3 reads CASSFRGADTGELFF. The DNA for the CDR3 is TGCGCCAGCAGCTTTAGGGGCGCGGACACCGGGGAGCTGTTTTTT.

This chain connects TRBV15 to TRBJ2-7; the D is unclear. The CDR3 has 12 residues. Trimming removed 3 bases from V and 2 bases from J, with 5 bases in between. Germline lookup yields CDR1 LNHNV and CDR2 YYDKDF (reference sequence). The CDR3 sequence: CATSSGAYEQYF. The CDR3 DNA follows: TGTGCCACCAGCAGTGGAGCCTACGAGCAGTACTTC.

This clone was detected a few times. V usage is TRBV11-2 and J usage is TRBJ2-7; 8 bases agree with TRBD2. There are 16 residues in the CDR3. Trimming at V came to 3 bases and at J to 4 bases, leaving 11 bases not matched to a gene. The germline gives CDR1 SGHAT, CDR2 FQNNGV. CDR3 sequence reads: CASSLRGLGPRYEQYF. The CDR3 DNA reads as TGTGCCAGCAGCTTGAGGGGACTAGGTCCCCGGTACGAGCAGTACTTC.

The chain links TRBV5-5 to TRBJ2-7; TRBD2 matches at 13 bases. Trimming cost V 4 bases and J 0 bases; bases outside gene matches: 7. The CDR3 has 17 amino acids. CDR1 is SGHKS, CDR2 YYEKEE, per germline (reference sequence). CDR3 DNA sequence: TGTGCCAGCAGCCGGGGACTAGCGGGAACATTCTCCTACGAGCAGTACTTC. This sequence encodes CASSRGLAGTFSYEQYF.

A single count supports this clone. The chain employs TRBV6-1 and TRBJ1-5; a possible D gene is TRBD1 (5 bases). CDR3 length equals 15 residues. The V gene lost 3 bases and the J gene lost 4 bases, with 13 bases spanning the gap. Germline V gives CDR1 MNHNS, CDR2 SASEGT. The CDR3: CASSDLTDRNQPQHF. The CDR3 DNA reads TGTGCCAGCAGTGATCTTACCGACAGAAATCAGCCCCAGCATTTT.

V gene TRBV28 combines with J gene TRBJ1-2; the D is unclear. The germline V gene encodes CDR1 MDHEN and CDR2 SYDVKM. The CDR3 is 15 amino acids. Trimming removed 1 base from V and 4 bases from J, with 13 bases in between. CDR3 in DNA: TGTGCCAGCAGTTTATCCGAAGGCCCTATCTATGGCTACACCTTC. It is translated as CASSLSEGPIYGYTF.

The chain combines TRBV7-7 with TRBJ1-1; a weak D match, TRBD1 (5 bases). CDR1 is SSHAT and CDR2 is FNYEAQ in the germline V gene (reference sequence). V lost 1 base and J lost 1, with 10 bases in between. This CDR3 spans 15 amino acids. This chain's CDR3 is CASSLGDGSNTEAFF. CDR3 coding DNA: TGTGCCAGCAGCTTAGGGGACGGCTCGAACACTGAAGCTTTCTTT.

This clone was found a few times. The rearrangement links TRBV29-1 to TRBJ2-1; 10 bases align to TRBD2. This CDR3 has 14 residues. The ends lost 3 bases at V and 13 bases at J; junction bases unmatched: 12. Germline lookup yields CDR1 SQVTM and CDR2 ANQGSEA. The chain's CDR3 is CSVDPSAGGPLQFF. The DNA for the CDR3 is TGCAGCGTTGACCCTTCAGCGGGAGGGCCGCTTCAGTTCTTC.

The rearrangement links TRBV7-9 to TRBJ2-7, with D unresolved. V dropped 1 base and J dropped 5 bases, with 9 bases sitting between them. Germline V gene lookup returns CDR1 SEHNR and CDR2 FQNEAQ (reference sequence). This CDR3 is 13 amino acids long. CDR3 in DNA: TGTGCCAGCAGCTTAGGACGGTGGAACGAGCAGTACTTC. Its protein product is CASSLGRWNEQYF.

This clone is medium-sized (0.01 to 0.1%) within its sample. The chain recombines TRBV19 with TRBJ1-5; TRBD1 is a possible D gene (5 bases). CDR1 LNHDA and CDR2 SQIVND come from the germline V gene (reference sequence). V was clipped by 7 bases and J by 1 base, with 26 bases between them. The CDR3 spans 19 residues. The CDR3 DNA follows: TGTGCCAGTAATCTGAGAAATCAGGGATCAGCTAAGAGCAATCAGCCCCAGCATTTT. Translated: CASNLRNQGSAKSNQPQHF.

The V and J genes are TRBV19 and TRBJ1-6, with 7 nucleotides matching TRBD1. The CDR3 covers 14 residues. CDR1 LNHDA and CDR2 SQIVND come from the germline V gene (reference sequence). The V segment lost 2 bases and the J segment 8 bases; nucleotides outside the gene matches: 3. In DNA form, the CDR3 reads TGTGCCAGTAGTATAAGCCAGGGGGATTCACCCCTCCACTTT. Amino acid sequence: CASSISQGDSPLHF. The full variable domain, its missing parts supplied by reference TRBV19 and TRBJ1-6, is DGGITQSPKYLFRKEGQNVTLSCEQNLNHDAMYWYRQDPGQGLRLIYYSQIVNDFQKGDIAEGYSVSREKKESFPLTVTSAQKNPTAFYLCASSISQGDSPLHFGNGTRLTVT.

This chain joins TRBV19 and TRBJ2-1, with 7 positions matching TRBD2. CDR1 and CDR2 from the germline V gene are LNHDA and SQIVND (reference sequence). The V and J ends lost 4 bases and 0 bases, in that order; junction bases with no gene match: 12. This CDR3 comprises 18 residues. CDR3 sequence (DNA): TGTGCCAGTAGTAAGGCGGGAGTTTTGACGAGCTCCTACAATGAGCAGTTCTTC. Protein product: CASSKAGVLTSSYNEQFF.

The J gene is TRBJ2-2, the V gene TRBV4-3, with D possibly being TRBD2 (5 bases). Between the trimmed V and J ends, which lost 1 base and 7 bases, there was a span of 10 bases. Per germline, CDR1 LGHNA and CDR2 YSLEER. The CDR3 totals 14 residues. The CDR3 coding sequence is TGCGCCAGCAGCCAAGGGGCGGGCGGCGGGGAGCTGTTTTTT. Amino acid sequence: CASSQGAGGGELFF.

The V gene is TRBV13, the J gene TRBJ2-3; D might be TRBD2 (5 bases). From germline, CDR1 is PRHDT and CDR2 FYEKMQ (reference sequence). Trimming took off 5 bases at V and 2 bases at J, with 17 bases between the two ends. There are 16 residues in the CDR3. Here the CDR3 DNA reads TGTGCCAGCAGCCCACCCCCGGACTTAACCACAGATACGCAGTATTTT. Its translation is CASSPPPDLTTDTQYF.

The sample holds one count of this clone. The gene calls are TRBV29-1 and TRBJ2-1, with unresolved D. Trimming cost V 4 bases and J 8 bases, with 15 bases left between them. Germline V gives CDR1 SQVTM, CDR2 ANQGSEA. The CDR3 length is 13 residues. In DNA form, the CDR3 reads TGCAGCGTTGGTCTCCCTTTGGCCCATGAGCAGTTCTTC. Translating gives CSVGLPLAHEQFF.

The rearrangement joins TRBV27 to TRBJ2-6; no firm D call. Trimming removed 5 bases at V and 6 bases at J, with 23 bases between. Germline CDR1 reads MNHEY; CDR2 reads SMNVEV (reference sequence). The length of the CDR3 is 18 residues. CDR3 protein: CASSPTQPQPTQANVLTF. The CDR3, as DNA: TGTGCCAGCAGTCCGACACAGCCCCAGCCAACTCAGGCCAACGTCCTGACTTTC. Together with reference TRBV27 and TRBJ2-6, the CDR3 gives the full variable domain: EAQVTQNPRYLITVTGKKLTVTCSQNMNHEYMSWYRQDPGLGLRQIYYSMNVEVTDKGDVPEGYKVSRKEKRNFPLILESPSPNQTSLYFCASSPTQPQPTQANVLTFGAGSRLTVL.

A few counts support this clone. V is TRBV5-1 and J is TRBJ1-2, with D possibly being TRBD1 (5 bases). Trimming stripped 2 bases from V and 2 bases from J, with 13 bases between. Looked up from germline, CDR1 is SGHRS and CDR2 is YFSETQ. CDR3 length: 15 residues. The CDR3 protein is CASSFGALSNYGYTF. The CDR3 nucleotides are TGCGCCAGCAGCTTTGGGGCCCTCAGCAACTATGGCTACACCTTC.

The chain combines TRBV5-1 with TRBJ1-2; D not certain. Looked up from germline, CDR1 is SGHRS and CDR2 is YFSETQ. The CDR3 covers 14 residues. Trimming removed 1 base at V and 4 bases at J, with 11 bases between. This chain's CDR3 is CASSLTTDLYGYTF. The CDR3 DNA reads as TGCGCCAGCAGCTTGACGACGGACCTCTATGGCTACACCTTC.

The gene calls are TRBV7-9 and TRBJ1-2, with TRBD1 matching over 9 bases. With V trimmed by 5 bases and J by 6 bases, 10 bases remained unmatched. CDR1 and CDR2 from the germline V gene are SEHNR and FQNEAQ (reference sequence). The CDR3 extends over 15 amino acids. In DNA form, the CDR3 reads TGTGCCAGCAGCCCAAACGAACAGGGGGCGGATGGCTACACCTTC. Its translation: CASSPNEQGADGYTF.

The V call is TRBV28, the J call TRBJ1-4; tentative D call: TRBD1 (5 bases). Trimming took 4 bases from V and 0 from J, leaving 12 bases between them. Per the germline V gene, CDR1 is MDHEN and CDR2 is SYDVKM. This CDR3 is 16 amino acids long. The chain's CDR3 is CASSWRDPSTNEKLFF. For the CDR3, the DNA is TGTGCCAGCAGTTGGAGGGACCCCTCAACTAATGAAAAACTGTTTTTT.

Here the CDR3 reads CASTTQADTYNEQFF. CDR3 bases: TGCGCCAGCACGACACAGGCGGATACTTACAATGAGCAGTTCTTC. The V call is TRBV5-1, the J call TRBJ2-1, with D perhaps TRBD1 (5 bases). V was cut by 6 bases and J by 4 bases, with 17 bases left in between. Germline CDR1 reads SGHRS; CDR2 reads YFSETQ. The CDR3 runs to 15 residues.

This clone was seen only once. V is TRBV2 and J is TRBJ1-2, with D unclear. The germline gives CDR1 SNHLY, CDR2 FYNNEI. The CDR3 loop spans 16 amino acids. V dropped 0 bases and J dropped 0 bases, with 11 bases sitting between them. DNA for the CDR3: TGTGCCAGCAGTGAAGCAAGCTACTCTACTAACTATGGCTACACCTTC. It translates to CASSEASYSTNYGYTF. Looking up the rest from reference TRBV2 and TRBJ1-2 gives the full variable domain: EPEVTQTPSHQVTQMGQEVILRCVPISNHLYFYWYRQILGQKVEFLVSFYNNEISEKSEIFDDQFSVERPDGSNFTLKIRSTKLEDSAMYFCASSEASYSTNYGYTFGSGTRLTVV.